These T cell receptor beta chains were read from a single sample in a study of T cell repertoires in aging, cancer and after chemotherapy. TCRdb recomputed calls from the multiplex PCR reads with MiXCR, one row per CDR3 protein. The data contain fewer than 11,000 distinct CDR3 sequences, roughly 39% of them singletons. The sample taken for sequencing was blood. These receptors were obtained from a human donor in good health. The CDR3 runs from the conserved cysteine through the conserved F or W. The order of the fields is CDR3 protein, clone size, J gene, V gene. Clone size, where shown, is once, few, many, or a class for clones that have expanded.

CDR3 protein: CASSKRGYANEKLFF
clone size: few
J gene: TRBJ1-4
V gene: TRBV27

CDR3 protein: CASSFSSGSSYNEQFF
clone size: .
J gene: TRBJ2-1
V gene: TRBV27

CDR3 protein: CASSPSTGIVTGELFF
clone size: .
J gene: TRBJ2-2
V gene: TRBV5-6

CDR3 protein: CSVAWRPYEQYF
clone size: .
J gene: TRBJ2-7
V gene: TRBV29-1

CDR3 protein: CASSLWGRELFF
clone size: few
J gene: TRBJ2-2
V gene: TRBV7-2

CDR3 protein: CASGRTVNTGELFF
clone size: .
J gene: TRBJ2-2
V gene: TRBV6-1

CDR3 protein: CSVEPGHSGNTIYF
clone size: .
J gene: TRBJ1-3
V gene: TRBV29-1

CDR3 protein: CASSSKSSGNTIYF
clone size: once
J gene: TRBJ1-3
V gene: TRBV13

CDR3 protein: CASRNRVSNQPQHF
clone size: few
J gene: TRBJ1-5
V gene: TRBV6-1

CDR3 protein: CASSINLGFNQPQHF
clone size: .
J gene: TRBJ1-5
V gene: TRBV19

CDR3 protein: CASSYRGRETQYF
clone size: few
J gene: TRBJ2-5
V gene: TRBV6-5

CDR3 protein: CASSSGNEQFF
clone size: few
J gene: TRBJ2-1
V gene: TRBV6-5

CDR3 protein: CATRKGGGNTGELFF
clone size: few
J gene: TRBJ2-2
V gene: TRBV15

CDR3 protein: CASSPGQYSGNTIYF
clone size: few
J gene: TRBJ1-3
V gene: TRBV19

CDR3 protein: CAWGAGNSYEQYF
clone size: .
J gene: TRBJ2-7
V gene: TRBV30

CDR3 protein: CASSLTGVSSYEQYF
clone size: once
J gene: TRBJ2-7
V gene: TRBV5-4

CDR3 protein: CASSPGQVYEQYF
clone size: few
J gene: TRBJ2-7
V gene: TRBV18

CDR3 protein: CASSYWGNTIYF
clone size: .
J gene: TRBJ1-3
V gene: TRBV6-6

CDR3 protein: CAISESNGRALDTQYF
clone size: once
J gene: TRBJ2-3
V gene: TRBV6-1

CDR3 protein: CATSRMTGGFQETQYF
clone size: .
J gene: TRBJ2-5
V gene: TRBV15

CDR3 protein: CASSLLGLAGGEQYF
clone size: few
J gene: TRBJ2-7
V gene: TRBV27

CDR3 protein: CASSGLAGATGELFF
clone size: few
J gene: TRBJ2-2
V gene: TRBV6-4

CDR3 protein: CASSFDSRHQETQYF
clone size: .
J gene: TRBJ2-5
V gene: TRBV5-4

CDR3 protein: CASSMGRDNEQFF
clone size: .
J gene: TRBJ2-1
V gene: TRBV19

CDR3 protein: CASSPRGQLSTDTQYF
clone size: .
J gene: TRBJ2-3
V gene: TRBV4-1

CDR3 protein: CASRDFRDTQYF
clone size: .
J gene: TRBJ2-3
V gene: TRBV19

CDR3 protein: CASSADQPSSYNEQFF
clone size: few
J gene: TRBJ2-1
V gene: TRBV6-1

CDR3 protein: CASGGGGHSGANVLTF
clone size: .
J gene: TRBJ2-6
V gene: TRBV6-5

CDR3 protein: CASSYRDRRNYGYTF
clone size: few
J gene: TRBJ1-2
V gene: TRBV6-5

CDR3 protein: CASSQTWAYEQYF
clone size: few
J gene: TRBJ2-7
V gene: TRBV5-6

CDR3 protein: CASSGGESSNEQFF
clone size: few
J gene: TRBJ2-1
V gene: TRBV6-2/TRBV6-3

CDR3 protein: CSVVGTRTDHEQYF
clone size: medium-sized
J gene: TRBJ2-7
V gene: TRBV29-1

CDR3 protein: CASSRTTNQETQYF
clone size: .
J gene: TRBJ2-5
V gene: TRBV7-2

CDR3 protein: CASSPGDRLREKLFF
clone size: few
J gene: TRBJ1-4
V gene: TRBV5-8

CDR3 protein: CATSIGGGSYNEQFF
clone size: few
J gene: TRBJ2-1
V gene: TRBV6-1

CDR3 protein: CATTGSGYEQYF
clone size: .
J gene: TRBJ2-7
V gene: TRBV10-3

CDR3 protein: CASSHGTSQETQYF
clone size: .
J gene: TRBJ2-5
V gene: TRBV5-6

CDR3 protein: CATTSGYGYTF
clone size: few
J gene: TRBJ1-2
V gene: TRBV15

CDR3 protein: CASSDGNTGELFF
clone size: .
J gene: TRBJ2-2
V gene: TRBV6-5

CDR3 protein: CASSITRDNEQFF
clone size: few
J gene: TRBJ2-1
V gene: TRBV19

CDR3 protein: CSVEGTDREQYF
clone size: medium-sized
J gene: TRBJ2-7
V gene: TRBV29-1

CDR3 protein: CASSLGGARSNTEAFF
clone size: .
J gene: TRBJ1-1
V gene: TRBV5-1

CDR3 protein: CASSELRGGTEAFF
clone size: .
J gene: TRBJ1-1
V gene: TRBV6-1